These 26 T cell receptor beta chains originate from one sample sequenced in a study of OX40 agonist ivuxolimab in advanced cancers. The repertoire was sequenced with immunoSEQ multiplex PCR; TCRdb's copy has only in-frame clones and lacks some. Of about 64,000 clones listed, about 90% are singletons. The sequenced sample was CD4+ or CD8+ T cells sorted from blood, obtained in a trial of the OX40 agonist ivuxolimab. Source of these receptors: an adult with an advanced solid tumor such as melanoma, head and neck, liver or kidney cancer.

The V and J genes are TRBV25-1 and TRBJ1-3; no clear D. The CDR3 is made up of 15 amino acids. Germline loops: CDR1 MGHDK, CDR2 SYGVNS. Trimming left V 3 bases short and J 3 bases short, with 12 bases between. The CDR3 nucleotides read TGTGCCAGCAGTGATGTGCTGGCAGTTGGAAACACCATATATTTT. Translated: CASSDVLAVGNTIYF.

The J gene is TRBJ2-3, the V gene TRBV19; 7 bases agree with TRBD2. CDR3 size: 15 residues. Per germline, CDR1 LNHDA and CDR2 SQIVND (reference sequence). Trimming took 7 bases from V and 0 from J; bases not matched to a gene: 7. The CDR3 is CASMNGRTSTDTQYF. The DNA for the CDR3 is TGTGCCAGTATGAACGGGAGGACTAGCACAGATACGCAGTATTTT.

This clone was seen just once. The chain carries TRBV30 and TRBJ2-1, with a possible D match to TRBD2 (5 bases). Between the trimmed V and J ends, which lost 1 base and 5 bases, there was a span of 9 bases. This CDR3 contains 13 residues. Germline lookup yields CDR1 GTSNPN and CDR2 SVGIG (reference sequence). The CDR3 sequence: CAWSGGFNNEQFF. CDR3 DNA: TGTGCCTGGAGTGGCGGGTTCAACAATGAGCAGTTCTTC.

A few counts support this clone. V gene TRBV11-2 combines with J gene TRBJ2-3; 14 bases fit TRBD2. This CDR3 has 17 amino acids. Germline-derived CDR1 and CDR2 are SGHAT and FQNNGV. Losses at the gene ends were 5 bases for V and 4 bases for J; bases not matched to a gene: 8. The CDR3 bases are TGTGCCAGCAGCCCAACGGGACTAGCGGGAGAAGCAGATACGCAGTATTTT. It specifies CASSPTGLAGEADTQYF.

The chain uses TRBV5-4 and TRBJ2-5; D possibly corresponds to TRBD1 (6 bases). Germline V CDR1 and CDR2: SGHNT, YYREEE (reference sequence). The length of the CDR3 is 13 residues. V lost 4 bases and J lost 1, with 8 bases in between. The CDR3 DNA sequence: TGTGCCAGCAGCCTAGGGGGCCAAGAGACCCAGTACTTC. It encodes CASSLGGQETQYF. The variable domain in full, with the rest retrieved from reference TRBV5-4 and TRBJ2-5, is ETGVTQSPTHLIKTRGQQVTLRCSSQSGHNTVSWYQQALGQGPQFIFQYYREEENGRGNFPPRFSGLQFPNYSSELNVNALELDDSALYLCASSLGGQETQYFGPGTRLLVL.

This rearrangement joins TRBV14 to TRBJ2-1; the match to TRBD2 covers 14 bases. The germline V gene has CDR1 SGHDN and CDR2 FVKESK. V dropped 0 bases and J dropped 0; count of bases not matched to a gene: 10. The CDR3 extends over 21 amino acids. The CDR3 coding sequence is TGTGCCAGCAGCCAAGATTTTGCCGGGACTAGCGGGAGATCCTCCTACAATGAGCAGTTCTTC. Protein: CASSQDFAGTSGRSSYNEQFF.

This clone has more than one count but fewer than ten. This chain uses TRBV6-5 with TRBJ1-3; a possible D gene is TRBD1 (5 bases). Trimming took off 6 bases at V and 5 bases at J, with 11 bases between the two ends. The CDR3 consists of 13 residues. Germline CDR1 reads MNHEY; CDR2 reads SVGAGI. The CDR3 region has the DNA TGTGCCAGCAGGCCCGGGGCAAGAAACACCATATATTTT. Its protein is CASRPGARNTIYF.

The V and J genes are TRBV9 and TRBJ2-7; D not resolved. This CDR3 comprises 16 residues. From germline, CDR1 is SGDLS and CDR2 YYNGEE. V dropped 4 bases and J dropped 2 bases, with 19 bases sitting between them. CDR3 nucleotide sequence: TGTGCCAGCAGCCCACAGACCGGGCCCCAAGCCTACGAGCAGTACTTC. Protein product: CASSPQTGPQAYEQYF.

This chain links TRBV5-1 with TRBJ2-4, with 7 bases identical to TRBD1. There are 13 residues in the CDR3. Germline V gives CDR1 SGHRS, CDR2 YFSETQ. Unmatched junction bases numbered 4, after V lost 4 bases and J lost 6 bases. Written as DNA, the CDR3 is TGCGCCAGCAGCAAGGGACAGATAAACATTCAGTACTTC. Encoded protein: CASSKGQINIQYF.

The CDR3 reads CASSPRVTGELFF. The CDR3 bases are TGTGCCAGCAGCCCCAGGGTCACCGGGGAGCTGTTTTTT. This chain joins TRBV7-3 and TRBJ2-2, with D tentatively TRBD1 (5 bases). The V gene lost 5 bases and the J gene lost 4 bases, with 8 bases spanning the gap. The CDR3 is 13 amino acids. CDR1 SGHTA and CDR2 FQGTGA come from the germline V gene.

The V gene is TRBV10-1, the J gene TRBJ2-3; tentatively, D is TRBD1 (5 bases). V was pared by 0 bases and J by 7 bases, with 11 bases between. This CDR3 contains 14 residues. CDR1 is WNHNN, CDR2 SYGVQD, per germline (reference sequence). The CDR3 DNA follows: TGCGCCAGCAGTGAGTCCCCTGGGGCAAATACGCAGTATTTT. Translating gives CASSESPGANTQYF.

The chain joins TRBV18 to TRBJ1-1; 11 bases fit TRBD1. The CDR3 length is 16 residues. V lost 6 bases, J lost 1 base, and 7 bases stayed unmatched. Germline V lookup: CDR1 KGHSH, CDR2 LQKENI. CDR3 sequence: CASSLGQGAPNTEAFF. Here the CDR3 DNA reads TGTGCCAGCTCCCTTGGACAGGGGGCCCCGAACACTGAAGCTTTCTTT.

The genes are TRBV2 and TRBJ2-7; D may be TRBD1 or TRBD2 (5 bases each). Germline assignment: CDR1 SNHLY and CDR2 FYNNEI. V was cut by 6 bases and J by 11 bases, with 17 bases left in between. The length of the CDR3 is 12 residues. The CDR3 loop reads CASSTGTEREYF. CDR3 bases: TGTGCCAGCAGCACCGGGACCGAAAGGGAGTACTTC.

A single count supports this clone. The rearrangement links TRBV28 to TRBJ1-1, with no clear D. CDR1 is MDHEN, CDR2 SYDVKM, per germline. This CDR3 has 14 residues. Trimming pared 1 base from V and 1 base from J, leaving 7 bases between. The CDR3 bases are TGTGCCAGCAGTTTATTAGGCAGGAACACTGAAGCTTTCTTT. Amino acid sequence: CASSLLGRNTEAFF.

The CDR3 loop is CASSPSPGTTYEQYF. The CDR3 DNA reads TGTGCCAGCAGCCCTTCCCCCGGGACTACCTACGAGCAGTACTTC. The chain has TRBV7-8 and TRBJ2-7; 7 bases align to TRBD2. The CDR3 totals 15 residues. V shed 5 bases, J shed 2 bases, and the junction held 9 bases outside the gene matches. From germline, CDR1 is SGHVS and CDR2 FQNEAQ.

The gene calls are TRBV29-1 and TRBJ2-1; D is perhaps TRBD1 (6 bases). V lost 6 bases, J lost 9 bases, and 9 bases lay in between. CDR3 size: 10 residues. The germline gives CDR1 SQVTM, CDR2 ANQGSEA. The CDR3 loop reads CSVMGAEQFF. In nucleotides, the CDR3 is TGCAGCGTCATGGGGGCTGAGCAGTTCTTC.

The CDR3 DNA reads TGCGCCAGCAGCCGTCAGGGGGCCACTGAAGCTTTCTTT. Its translation: CASSRQGATEAFF. The J gene is TRBJ1-1, the V gene TRBV4-1; 8 nucleotides agree with TRBD1. Trimming took 4 bases from V and 4 from J; bases not matched to a gene: 2. Germline CDR1 MGHRA, CDR2 YSYEKL. This CDR3 has 13 residues.

This clone has only one observation. This rearrangement joins TRBV5-8 to TRBJ2-4, with a weak D call TRBD2 (6 bases). V dropped 0 bases and J dropped 0 bases, with 19 bases sitting between them. From germline, CDR1 is SGHTS and CDR2 YDEGEE. CDR3 length equals 19 residues. CDR3 sequence (DNA): TGTGCCAGCAGCTTGGCCCTGATGGGACTTACACTAGCCAAAAACATTCAGTACTTC. It translates to CASSLALMGLTLAKNIQYF.

V usage is TRBV5-1 and J usage is TRBJ1-1; D gene uncertain. The CDR3 totals 15 residues. V lost 0 bases to trimming and J lost 0 bases, with 9 bases between them. The germline gives CDR1 SGHRS, CDR2 YFSETQ. CDR3 sequence reads: CASSLVGAMNTEAFF. The DNA for the CDR3 is TGCGCCAGCAGCTTGGTCGGAGCTATGAACACTGAAGCTTTCTTT. Variable domain in full (rest from reference TRBV5-1 and TRBJ1-1): KAGVTQTPRYLIKTRGQQVTLSCSPISGHRSVSWYQQTPGQGLQFLFEYFSETQRNKGNFPGRFSGRQFSNSRSEMNVSTLELGDSALYLCASSLVGAMNTEAFFGQGTRLTVV.

The chain combines TRBV2 with TRBJ1-2; tentatively, D is TRBD1 (6 bases). V dropped 8 bases and J dropped 8 bases, with 18 bases sitting between them. This CDR3 contains 13 residues. Germline CDR1 and CDR2: SNHLY and FYNNEI. As DNA, the CDR3 is TGTGCCAGCGGGATAACAGGGTTGAGGGGCTACACCTTC. Translated: CASGITGLRGYTF.

In this sample, this clone turned up once. J is TRBJ2-5 and V is TRBV29-1; D remains unclear. In germline, CDR1 is SQVTM, CDR2 ANQGSEA. The CDR3 covers 14 residues. Trimming shortened V by 4 bases and J by 0 bases, and 12 bases separated the two germline ends. CDR3 nucleotides: TGCAGCGTTGGGGAAACAGAAAACCAAGAGACCCAGTACTTC. It codes for CSVGETENQETQYF.

The chain carries TRBV19 and TRBJ2-3; D remains ambiguous. Germline CDR1 is LNHDA and CDR2 is SQIVND (reference sequence). Trimming left V 1 base short and J 0 bases short, with 5 bases between. The CDR3 totals 14 residues. The CDR3 nucleotides read TGTGCCAGTAGTATAGGAACTAGCACAGATACGCAGTATTTT. Translating gives CASSIGTSTDTQYF.

The chain joins TRBV30 to TRBJ1-2, with D hard to call. In germline, CDR1 is GTSNPN, CDR2 SVGIG (reference sequence). This CDR3 region has 12 residues. Trimming removed 2 bases at V and 2 bases at J, with 6 bases between. CDR3 coding DNA: TGTGCCTGGAGTACAGAGAACTATGGCTACACCTTC. Its translation is CAWSTENYGYTF.

The chain combines TRBV6-4 with TRBJ2-1; D is possibly TRBD1 (6 bases). The germline V and J ends were trimmed by 7 bases and 11 bases, with 21 bases remaining between them. CDR3 size: 14 residues. In germline, CDR1 is MRHNA, CDR2 SNTAGT. CDR3 in DNA: TGTGCCAGCAAAGAATACCAAGGGGGTGGGAAGCAGTTCTTC. Translated, it gives CASKEYQGGGKQFF.

The chain links TRBV4-1 to TRBJ2-5, with 7 bases lining up with TRBD1. Germline trimming cut 4 bases from V and 5 bases from J; bases unmatched to any gene: 10. Germline V gene sequence: CDR1 MGHRA, CDR2 YSYEKL. The CDR3 spans 15 residues. The CDR3 DNA sequence: TGCGCCAGCAGCCGAACAGGGGCGGGTGGGGAGACCCAGTACTTC. The encoded protein is CASSRTGAGGETQYF.

DNA of the CDR3: TGTGCCAGCAGCGTATTAGGGACTAGCGCTTACCGCTCCTACAATGAGCAGTTCTTC. It encodes CASSVLGTSAYRSYNEQFF. V gene TRBV9 combines with J gene TRBJ2-1; 10 positions agree with TRBD2. Germline V lookup: CDR1 SGDLS, CDR2 YYNGEE. Losses at the gene ends were 1 base for V and 0 bases for J; bases not matched to a gene: 10. The CDR3 contains 19 residues.